This T cell receptor beta chain was retrieved from a study of siplizumab effects on memory and regulatory T cells. CDR1 and CDR2 (germline): LGHNA, YNFKEQ. V shed 1 base and J shed 7 bases, with 13 bases lying between them. The CDR3 totals 14 residues. TCRdb's table, derived via immunoSEQ multiplex PCR, lists solely in-frame clones and lacks some. The repertoire consists of tens of thousands of clones, with around 97% occurring once and the leading ten covering around 0.03%. V gene TRBV4-2 combines with J gene TRBJ1-2; no firm D call. The source of this sequence is a human donor in good health. Sequenced sample: naive CD4+ T cells sorted from blood. The CDR3 DNA is TGTGCCAGCAGCCAAGTTGCAACTTGGGGTGGCTACACCTTC. This codes for CASSQVATWGGYTF.